Below are 22 T cell receptor beta chains sequenced from a single sample in a study of CD8 T cells in Susac syndrome (dated by TCRdb to about 2019). The method behind the library was the immunoSEQ multiplex PCR assay. RNA was extracted with the RNeasy kit and 0.5 to 1 ug was reverse transcribed using random hexamers. Through fastp at Q25 and MiXCR, TCRdb rebuilt clones from the public reads, retaining in-frame beta chains. Here each entry gathers all rows of one CDR3 protein and keeps the most common genes and DNA. In all, the sample holds 250,000 to 300,000 distinct CDR3 sequences, and around nine tenths of those were seen once. Of the sample, roughly 0.2% is held by the ten largest clones. Sequencing input: CD8+ T cells from PBMCs. These receptors were obtained from a human donor with multiple sclerosis.

The V gene is TRBV7-9, the J gene TRBJ2-7; TRBD2 aligns across 9 bases. CDR1 and CDR2 (germline): SEHNR, FQNEAQ (reference sequence). V gave up 4 bases and J gave up 8 bases; unmatched junction bases: 9. The CDR3 covers 14 residues. This CDR3 reads CASSSLAGARQQYF. The CDR3 DNA reads as TGTGCCAGCAGCTCATTAGCGGGGGCTAGACAGCAGTACTTC.

V usage is TRBV19 and J usage is TRBJ2-5; no clear D gene. Germline V lookup: CDR1 LNHDA, CDR2 SQIVND (reference sequence). This CDR3 is 16 amino acids long. The V end was cut by 9 bases, the J end by 5 bases, with 25 bases between. CDR3 region: CASRVASFSLEETQYF. In nucleotides, the CDR3 is TGTGCCAGCCGGGTCGCTTCGTTTTCTTTAGAGGAGACCCAGTACTTC.

V usage is TRBV25-1 and J usage is TRBJ1-2; D might be TRBD1 (5 bases). The germline V gene encodes CDR1 MGHDK and CDR2 SYGVNS. CDR3 length: 16 amino acids. Trimming took 6 bases from V and 6 from J, leaving 23 bases between them. The CDR3 loop reads CASSLKSPPGPDGYTF. In DNA, the CDR3 is TGTGCCAGCAGCCTAAAGAGCCCTCCGGGGCCCGATGGCTACACCTTC.

The rearrangement joins TRBV11-1 to TRBJ2-1; TRBD2 matches 7 bases. The CDR3 runs 13 residues. V trimming: 11 bases; J trimming: 3 bases; junction bases outside the gene matches: 7. Germline CDR1 SGHAT, CDR2 FQDESV (reference sequence). CDR3 sequence reads: CAVGRERYNEQFF. CDR3 sequence (DNA): TGTGCCGTAGGGCGGGAGCGCTACAATGAGCAGTTCTTC.

This rearrangement joins TRBV10-3 to TRBJ2-3; 8 bases match TRBD2. Germline V gene sequence: CDR1 ENHRY, CDR2 SYGVKD. After removal of 0 bases from V and 2 bases from J, the junction contained 4 bases not matched to a gene. This CDR3 comprises 16 residues. CDR3 nucleotide sequence: TGTGCCATCAGTGAGTCTGAACTAGCGGTCACAGATACGCAGTATTTT. This translates into CAISESELAVTDTQYF.

J is TRBJ1-2 and V is TRBV30; D is unresolved. Germline V gene sequence: CDR1 GTSNPN, CDR2 SVGIG (reference sequence). V was shortened by 0 bases and J by 8 bases, with 13 bases between the two germline ends. The CDR3 is 13 residues long. The CDR3 region has the DNA TGTGCCTGGAGTGTTCCTCCCGTGGAGGGCTACACCTTC. Translated: CAWSVPPVEGYTF.

The rearrangement joins TRBV6-5 to TRBJ2-1, with 8 bases identical to TRBD2. The CDR3 extends over 15 amino acids. After removal of 6 bases from V and 2 bases from J, the junction contained 6 bases not matched to a gene. Germline V lookup: CDR1 MNHEY, CDR2 SVGAGI. CDR3 loop: CASSLGTRAYNEQFF. CDR3 DNA: TGTGCCAGCAGCCTCGGGACTAGGGCCTACAATGAGCAGTTCTTC.

V and J are TRBV9 and TRBJ1-1, with D unclear. Germline CDR1 is SGDLS and CDR2 is YYNGEE. The V end lost 3 bases, the J end lost 5 bases, and 11 bases lay between the germline ends. CDR3 size: 13 residues. In DNA form, the CDR3 reads TGTGCCAGCAGCGGAGAGGGAGCAACTGAAGCTTTCTTT. The encoded protein is CASSGEGATEAFF.

CDR3 sequence reads: CAWSAGTSVYYEQYF. The CDR3 DNA reads TGTGCCTGGAGTGCCGGGACTAGCGTATACTACGAGCAGTACTTC. This chain links TRBV30 with TRBJ2-7; TRBD2 aligns across 10 bases. The germline V gene encodes CDR1 GTSNPN and CDR2 SVGIG (reference sequence). V lost 1 base to trimming and J lost 3 bases; unmatched junction nucleotides: 6. CDR3 length: 15 amino acids.

The chain recombines TRBV9 with TRBJ2-1; perhaps TRBD1 as D (5 bases). The length of the CDR3 is 16 residues. V lost 2 bases and J 8 bases, leaving 20 bases between the germline ends. Germline V gives CDR1 SGDLS, CDR2 YYNGEE. CDR3 protein: CASSVSRQRPVDEQFF. In nucleotides, the CDR3 is TGTGCCAGCAGCGTGTCAAGACAGCGACCCGTAGATGAGCAGTTCTTC.

This chain connects TRBV28 to TRBJ2-1; D ambiguous. CDR1 and CDR2 from the germline V gene are MDHEN and SYDVKM. Trimming cost V 3 bases and J 5 bases, with 23 bases left between them. CDR3 length: 18 residues. This chain's CDR3 is CASSFFPERLSIDNEQFF. The DNA of the CDR3 is TGTGCCAGCAGTTTCTTTCCGGAGCGTCTATCAATCGACAATGAGCAGTTCTTC.

The chain couples TRBV4-3 to TRBJ1-2; D is possibly TRBD1 (6 bases). Per the germline V gene, CDR1 is LGHNA and CDR2 is YSLEER. The CDR3 contains 16 residues. Deletions cut 0 bases from V and 6 bases from J, with 17 bases between. The CDR3 region is CASSQDRAQGGNGYTF. The DNA for the CDR3 is TGCGCCAGCAGCCAAGATCGGGCACAGGGAGGAAATGGCTACACCTTC.

The CDR3 loop reads CASSLDEAQHF. CDR3 bases: TGTGCCAGCAGCTTAGACGAGGCCCAGCATTTT. J is TRBJ1-5 and V is TRBV7-9; no definite D call. With 1 base removed from V and 11 bases from J, the gap between germline ends came to 6 bases. The CDR3 extends over 11 amino acids. Germline CDR1 is SEHNR and CDR2 is FQNEAQ (reference sequence).

This chain links TRBV29-1 with TRBJ2-5; the D gene is possibly TRBD1 (6 bases). Germline V gene sequence: CDR1 SQVTM, CDR2 ANQGSEA. The CDR3 spans 15 residues. Trimming removed 8 bases at V and 4 bases at J, with 23 bases between. Written as DNA, the CDR3 is TGCAGCACCGACGGCCCCCGTACAGGGTTAGAGACCCAGTACTTC. Translating it yields CSTDGPRTGLETQYF.

The CDR3: CASSLSGVGGELFF. The CDR3 DNA reads as TGTGCCAGCAGTTTATCAGGCGTGGGCGGGGAGCTGTTTTTT. This chain joins TRBV28 and TRBJ2-2; D gene ambiguous. Germline values: CDR1 MDHEN, CDR2 SYDVKM. V was clipped by 1 base and J by 7 bases, with 10 bases between them. This CDR3 has 14 amino acids.

The chain employs TRBV30 and TRBJ2-4; D is perhaps TRBD1 or TRBD2 (5 bases each). Trimming pared 3 bases from V and 0 bases from J, leaving 12 bases between. In germline, CDR1 is GTSNPN, CDR2 SVGIG (reference sequence). The CDR3 contains 15 residues. The CDR3 protein is CAWRGEEVAKNIQYF. The CDR3 DNA sequence: TGTGCCTGGAGGGGGGAAGAGGTAGCCAAAAACATTCAGTACTTC. The full variable domain, rest sourced from reference TRBV30 and TRBJ2-4, is SQTIHQWPATLVQPVGSPLSLECTVEGTSNPNLYWYRQAAGRGLQLLFYSVGIGQISSEVPQNLSASRPQDRQFILSSKKLLLSDSGFYLCAWRGEEVAKNIQYFGAGTRLSVL.

This chain links TRBV25-1 with TRBJ2-7; 7 bases map to TRBD2. J lost 0 bases, V lost 3 bases, and 8 bases had no gene match. The CDR3 consists of 16 residues. From germline, CDR1 is MGHDK and CDR2 SYGVNS. CDR3 sequence (DNA): TGTGCCAGCAGTGACCGGCGGGGGAAGAGCTCCTACGAGCAGTACTTC. Translation gives CASSDRRGKSSYEQYF.

This clonotype has just a few counts. The genes are TRBV12-3 or TRBV12-4 and TRBJ1-4, with D uncertain. CDR3 length: 12 residues. Trimming removed 3 bases at V and 8 bases at J, with 7 bases between. The CDR3 nucleotides are TGTGCCAGCAGTTTTGGAGGAGAAAAACTGTTTTTT. As protein: CASSFGGEKLFF.

V is TRBV5-1 and J is TRBJ2-1; D might be TRBD2 (6 bases). The CDR3 covers 13 residues. From germline, CDR1 is SGHRS and CDR2 YFSETQ. Trimming took off 0 bases at V and 8 bases at J, with 9 bases between the two ends. CDR3 coding DNA: TGCGCCAGCAGCTTGGAAACGGGGGATGAGCAGTTCTTC. This sequence encodes CASSLETGDEQFF.

The chain combines TRBV20-1 with TRBJ2-1; possibly TRBD2 for D (6 bases). Trimming cost V 6 bases and J 4 bases, with 22 bases left between them. The germline CDR1 and CDR2 sequences are DFQATT and SNEGSKA (reference sequence). The CDR3 length is 16 residues. CDR3 DNA sequence: TGCAGTGCCCAACTTCTAGCGTCCCTTTTGTACAATGAGCAGTTCTTC. Protein product: CSAQLLASLLYNEQFF.

The gene calls are TRBV25-1 and TRBJ2-6; D is unresolved. The CDR3 is made up of 13 amino acids. V lost 7 bases and J 4 bases, leaving 8 bases between the germline ends. Per the germline V gene, CDR1 is MGHDK and CDR2 is SYGVNS. CDR3 in amino acids: CASNSMGANVLTF. The CDR3 nucleotides are TGTGCCAGCAATTCCATGGGGGCCAACGTCCTGACTTTC.

The rearrangement uses TRBV7-6 and TRBJ1-1; possibly TRBD1 for D (6 bases). The CDR3 loop spans 15 amino acids. CDR1 is SGHVS, CDR2 FNYEAQ, per germline. V was pared by 1 base and J by 1 base, with 10 bases between. The CDR3 DNA reads TGTGCCAGCAGCTTAGTTAGGGGGGGGAACACTGAAGCTTTCTTT. It is translated as CASSLVRGGNTEAFF.